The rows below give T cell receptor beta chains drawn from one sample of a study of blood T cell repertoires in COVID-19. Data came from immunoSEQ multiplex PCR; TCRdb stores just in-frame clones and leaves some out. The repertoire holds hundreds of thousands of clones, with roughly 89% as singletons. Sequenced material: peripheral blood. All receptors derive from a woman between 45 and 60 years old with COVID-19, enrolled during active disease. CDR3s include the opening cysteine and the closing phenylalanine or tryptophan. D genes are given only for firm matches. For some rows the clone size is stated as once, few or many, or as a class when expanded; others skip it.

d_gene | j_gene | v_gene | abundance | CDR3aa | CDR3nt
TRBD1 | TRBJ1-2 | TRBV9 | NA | CASSPLPGTGAYGYTF | TGTGCCAGCAGCCCCCTCCCAGGGACAGGTGCCTATGGCTACACCTTC
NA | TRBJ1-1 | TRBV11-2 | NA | CASSFRGLRSTEAFF | TGTGCCAGCAGCTTCAGGGGCCTTAGGAGCACTGAAGCTTTCTTT
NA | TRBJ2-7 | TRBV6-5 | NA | CASSYLAGSTYEQYF | TGTGCCAGCAGTTACCTGGCAGGTTCAACCTACGAGCAGTACTTC
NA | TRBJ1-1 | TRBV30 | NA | CALWQGGTEAFF | TGTGCCCTCTGGCAGGGCGGCACTGAAGCTTTCTTT
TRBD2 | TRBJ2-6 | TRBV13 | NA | CASSLGLGGGPGANVLTF | TGTGCCAGCAGCTTAGGCCTCGGGGGGGGACCTGGGGCCAACGTCCTGACTTTC
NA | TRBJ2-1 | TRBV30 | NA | CAWTSAGAAYNEQFF | TGTGCCTGGACATCGGCGGGGGCCGCCTACAATGAGCAGTTCTTC
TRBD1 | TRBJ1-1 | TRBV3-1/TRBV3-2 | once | CASSPTGGMGTEAFF | TGTGCCAGCAGCCCGACAGGGGGCATGGGCACTGAAGCTTTCTTT
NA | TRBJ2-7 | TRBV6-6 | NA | CASSYGDILTYEQYF | TGTGCCAGCAGTTATGGGGACATCCTTACCTACGAGCAGTACTTC
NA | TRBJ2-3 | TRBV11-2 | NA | CASSLAGGPSTDTQYF | TGTGCCAGCAGCTTAGCAGGGGGGCCTAGCACAGATACGCAGTATTTT
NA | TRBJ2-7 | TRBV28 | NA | CASRLRGLALGVGEQYF | TGTGCCAGCAGGTTACGGGGACTCGCTTTGGGGGTAGGCGAGCAGTACTTC
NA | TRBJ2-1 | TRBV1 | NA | CTSSATGGVPKYNEQFF | TGCACCAGCAGCGCGACAGGGGGGGTTCCCAAATACAATGAGCAGTTCTTC
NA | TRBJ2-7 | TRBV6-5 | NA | CASTQTVGAYEQYF | TGTGCCAGCACCCAGACAGTAGGGGCCTACGAGCAGTACTTC
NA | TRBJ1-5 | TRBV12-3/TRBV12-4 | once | CASSLGEGQPQHF | TGTGCCAGCAGTTTAGGGGAGGGTCAGCCCCAGCATTTT
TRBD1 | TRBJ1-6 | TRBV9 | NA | CASSARGTGGFSSYNSPLHF | TGTGCCAGCAGCGCTCGCGGGACAGGGGGTTTCAGCTCCTATAATTCACCCCTCCACTTT
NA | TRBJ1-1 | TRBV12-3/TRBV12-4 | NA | CASRPEGHSGAFF | TGTGCCAGCAGACCTGAAGGACACTCTGGGGCTTTCTTT
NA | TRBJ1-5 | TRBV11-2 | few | CASSLTRVRQPQHF | TGTGCCAGCAGCTTAACCAGGGTGCGGCAGCCCCAGCATTTT
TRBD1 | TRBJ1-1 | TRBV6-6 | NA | CASSRQGAEAFF | TGTGCCAGCAGCAGACAGGGTGCTGAAGCTTTCTTT
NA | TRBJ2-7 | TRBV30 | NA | CAWSVTPDEQYF | TGTGCCTGGAGTGTCACACCCGACGAGCAGTACTTC
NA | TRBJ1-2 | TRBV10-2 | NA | CASSESQGAGYTF | TGCGCCAGCAGTGAGTCACAGGGTGCTGGCTACACCTTC